These T cell receptor beta chains were read from a single sample in a study of blood T cell repertoires in COVID-19. Measured with immunoSEQ multiplex PCR; TCRdb has only the in-frame clones, and not every one. The table records a few hundred thousand clones, about nine tenths of them present only once. Sequenced material: PBMCs or T cells enriched from blood (not recorded which). These receptors were collected from a young woman who had recovered from COVID-19. Each CDR3 is given with its conserved first and last residue. D genes are given only for firm matches. The listing skips clone size in some rows; elsewhere it reads once, few, many or a size class.

.	TRBD1	TRBJ2-2	TRBV6-4	14	TGTGCCAGCAGTGGGGACAGGGGCGCCGGGGAGCTGTTTTTT	CASSGDRGAGELFF
.	.	TRBJ1-1	TRBV2	14	TGTGCCAGCAGAGGCGCGACTAGGCCGACTGAAGCTTTCTTT	CASRGATRPTEAFF
.	.	TRBJ1-4	TRBV5-8	15	TGTGCCAGCAGCGTCTACCGGGCAGGGGATGGAAAACTGTTTTTT	CASSVYRAGDGKLFF
.	TRBD2	TRBJ2-1	TRBV5-1	14	TGCGCCAGCCACACGGGAGGGCCGTACAATGAGCAGTTCTTC	CASHTGGPYNEQFF
.	.	TRBJ2-1	TRBV4-2	13	TGTGCCAGCAGCCAAGATCCGCAGGGTAGCTCGTTCTTC	CASSQDPQGSSFF
.	.	TRBJ1-4	TRBV28	15	TGTGCCAGCAGTCCCCCGCGGGGGGCTAATGAAAAACTGTTTTTT	CASSPPRGANEKLFF
.	.	TRBJ1-1	TRBV5-6	12	TGTGCCAGCAGGGCAGAGAACACTGAAGCTTTCTTT	CASRAENTEAFF
.	TRBD1	TRBJ1-1	TRBV28	15	TGTGCCAGCAGTGTCCTTCCGGGACAGGGGGCTGAAGCTTTCTTT	CASSVLPGQGAEAFF
once	TRBD1	TRBJ2-5	TRBV30	13	TGTGCCTGGTGGGACAGGGGCCAAGAGACCCAGTACTTC	CAWWDRGQETQYF
.	TRBD2	TRBJ2-3	TRBV11-1	16	TGTGCCAGCAGCGCCAGCCGGGAGGCCAGCACAGATACGCAGTATTTT	CASSASREASTDTQYF
.	.	TRBJ1-1	TRBV11-2	14	TGTGCCAGCAGCTCGAGATTGATGAACACTGAAGCTTTCTTT	CASSSRLMNTEAFF
.	.	TRBJ1-1	TRBV6-5	13	TGTGCCAGCTCCGCGGGAAAGAACACTGAAGCTTTCTTT	CASSAGKNTEAFF
once	.	TRBJ2-1	TRBV9	15	TGTGCCAGCAGCGTAGGAGGGGGCTCCTACAATGAGCAGTTCTTC	CASSVGGGSYNEQFF
.	TRBD2	TRBJ2-4	TRBV3-1/TRBV3-2	16	TGTGCCAGCAGCCAAGATATCGGGAGGTCCAAAAACATTCAGTACTTC	CASSQDIGRSKNIQYF
.	TRBD1	TRBJ2-5	TRBV5-4	15	TGTGCCAGCAGTCGATCACAGGGGCTCCAAGAGACCCAGTACTTC	CASSRSQGLQETQYF
.	.	TRBJ2-3	TRBV15	14	TGTGCCACCCCCCTAGCGCCCGGTCGGGATACGCAGTATTTT	CATPLAPGRDTQYF
few	.	TRBJ2-2	TRBV19	16	TGTGCCAGTAGTATAGCAGGGGCTACAAACACCGGGGAGCTGTTTTTT	CASSIAGATNTGELFF
.	.	TRBJ2-7	TRBV6-8	14	TGTGCCAACCCTCCCCACGACACCTTCTACGAGCAGTACTTC	CANPPHDTFYEQYF
once	TRBD1	TRBJ2-2	TRBV7-2	15	TGTGCCAGCAGACCCGACAGGGTAAACACCGGGGAGCTGTTTTTT	CASRPDRVNTGELFF
once	.	TRBJ1-5	TRBV12-3/TRBV12-4	13	TGTGCCAGCAGTCTGCAGGGGATTCAGCCCCAGCATTTT	CASSLQGIQPQHF
once	TRBD1	TRBJ1-1	TRBV20-1	11	TGCAGTGGCACGACAGGGACTGAAGCTTTCTTT	CSGTTGTEAFF
.	.	TRBJ1-5	TRBV20-1	13	TGCAGTGCTAGTCCCACAGGTGGTCAGCCCCAGCATTTT	CSASPTGGQPQHF
.	.	TRBJ1-6	TRBV5-1	15	TGCGCCAGCAGCATTTCAGGGGATTGGAGTTCACCCCTCCACTTT	CASSISGDWSSPLHF
.	.	TRBJ1-5	TRBV2	15	TGTGCCAGCAGTGAAGGGCAGGAGGGCAGGCAGCCCCAGCATTTT	CASSEGQEGRQPQHF
once	TRBD1	TRBJ1-5	TRBV28	14	TGTGCCAGCAGCGTGGGACAGGGAGGTATGGCCCAGCATTTT	CASSVGQGGMAQHF
few	.	TRBJ1-1	TRBV7-2	13	TGTGCCAGCAGCTTGGGGGGACCGACTGAAGCTTTCTTT	CASSLGGPTEAFF
.	.	TRBJ1-6	TRBV6-5	14	TGTGCCAGCAGTTACTCTTACAATAATTCACCCCTCCACTTT	CASSYSYNNSPLHF
.	.	TRBJ1-3	TRBV25-1	14	TGTGCCAGCCTTGAACCCCTCGGGGGAAATACCATATATTTT	CASLEPLGGNTIYF
.	.	TRBJ2-1	TRBV7-2	15	TGTGCCAGCAGCTTAGGCGCGAGCTCCTACAATGAGCAGTTCTTC	CASSLGASSYNEQFF
few	.	TRBJ1-2	TRBV5-6	11	TGTGCCAGCAGCAACTCCTATGGCTACACCTTC	CASSNSYGYTF
.	.	TRBJ2-3	TRBV6-6	16	TGTGCCAGCAGGCGGGATGGGGCGGGGGCCACAGATACGCAGTATTTT	CASRRDGAGATDTQYF
.	TRBD2	TRBJ2-3	TRBV5-1	16	TGCGCCAGCAGGCTTGGACTAGCGGGGACCACAGATACGCAGTATTTT	CASRLGLAGTTDTQYF
.	TRBD1	TRBJ1-4	TRBV19	15	TGTGCCAGTAGTATCACCGGGACAGGGAATGAAAAACTGTTTTTT	CASSITGTGNEKLFF
.	.	TRBJ1-5	TRBV7-8	15	TGTGCCAGCAGCTTAGGGGGCGTCAGCAATCAGCCCCAGCATTTT	CASSLGGVSNQPQHF
.	.	TRBJ2-2	TRBV7-9	15	TGTGCCAGCAGCTTACGTCAGTTAAACACCGGGGAGCTGTTTTTT	CASSLRQLNTGELFF
.	.	TRBJ1-4	TRBV6-2/TRBV6-3	19	TGTGCCAGCAGTTTACCCATGAGTAGAGCCACGGGGGAGAATGAAAAACTGTTTTTT	CASSLPMSRATGENEKLFF
.	TRBD2	TRBJ2-1	TRBV19	15	TGTGCCAGTAGGCAAGCGACGGGAGGGCCACATGAGCAGTTCTTC	CASRQATGGPHEQFF
.	TRBD1	TRBJ1-6	TRBV6-5	14	TGTGCCAGCGGACAGGGAGGATCGGATTCACCCCTCCACTTT	CASGQGGSDSPLHF
many	.	TRBJ2-7	TRBV6-6	14	TGTGCCAGCAGTTACTCGACTGAGGAGTCCGAGCAGTACTTC	CASSYSTEESEQYF
.	.	TRBJ1-2	TRBV28	14	TGTGCCAGCAGTTTAGGGCAGTCGTTCTATGGCTACACCTTC	CASSLGQSFYGYTF
once	TRBD1	TRBJ2-1	TRBV9	14	TGTGCCAGCAGCGCGTCGGGACAGGTCGATGAGCAGTTCTTC	CASSASGQVDEQFF
.	.	TRBJ2-1	TRBV5-4	17	TGTGCCAGCAGCCCACTTGAAAGTTTGTACAGAAACAATGAGCAGTTCTTC	CASSPLESLYRNNEQFF
.	.	TRBJ1-4	TRBV28	14	TGTGCCAGCAGGGGCGGGGTGACTAATGAAAAACTGTTTTTT	CASRGGVTNEKLFF
.	TRBD1	TRBJ2-7	TRBV5-6	16	TGTGCCAGCAGCCCGCCCAGGGACAGGGGGCTCCGCGAGCAGTACTTC	CASSPPRDRGLREQYF
few	TRBD2	TRBJ2-1	TRBV6-2/TRBV6-3	16	TGTGCCAGCAGTTACCCTAGCGGGAGCGGCAATAATGAGCAGTTCTTC	CASSYPSGSGNNEQFF
.	.	TRBJ2-5	TRBV12-3/TRBV12-4	13	TGTGCCAGCAGTTTCGGCGGCCCGGAGGGCCAGTACTTC	CASSFGGPEGQYF
.	.	TRBJ2-5	TRBV21-1	16	TGTGCCAGCAGCAAAAGGACGGGAGGGCCCCAAGAGACCCAGTACTTC	CASSKRTGGPQETQYF
.	TRBD1	TRBJ1-6	TRBV14	14	TGTGCCAGCAGCTGGGGACAGGGAAATTCACCCCTCCACTTT	CASSWGQGNSPLHF
.	TRBD1	TRBJ2-5	TRBV5-4	15	TGTGCCAGCAGCTTGGGACAGGGGCAGCAAGAGACCCAGTACTTC	CASSLGQGQQETQYF
.	.	TRBJ2-1	TRBV7-2	11	TGTGCCAGCAGTTTGTTCGATGAGCAGTTCTTC	CASSLFDEQFF
.	TRBD1	TRBJ2-1	TRBV11-3	16	TGTGCCAGCAGCCCGGGACAGGGTAAATCTTACAATGAGCAGTTCTTC	CASSPGQGKSYNEQFF